The clone carrying this TCR beta chain was seen only a few times. Its antigen is currently unknown. These data belong to a study of human T cells and chemical hapten exposure. Findings and caveats of the study: Positive correlation was observed between PT1 expanded TCR counts and patch test score.

The V end lost 0 bases, the J end lost 1 base, and 12 bases lay between the germline ends. The CDR3 extends over 16 amino acids. Germline V gene data show CDR1 as SGHVS and CDR2 as FQNEAQ. Individual cDNA molecules received unique molecular identifiers in the library. In the authors' methods: Between about 23,224 and 700,000 TCRs appeared in each sample, and the median stood at about 93,000. TCRdb passed the RACE reads through MiXCR, listing each CDR3 protein once. TCRdb, not the authors, supplied the V and J calls. The sample lists 380,000 or so distinct CDR3 sequences; 5.5% were seen once. As to time point: pre-sensitization, week 0. Treatment here: therapeutic diphenylcyclopropenone sensitization with weekly scalp DPC. The donor pool consisted of alopecia patients aged 18 to 70 years, considered suitable for DPC.

The specimen was whole blood, collected in connection with sensitization to the hapten diphenylcyclopropenone (DPC). The receptor's source is a woman between 18 and 29 years old with alopecia areata. Some clones in this sample may be carry-over from other donors' samples. The V call is TRBV7-8, the J call TRBJ1-1; no reliable D call. This chain's CDR3 is CASSLAWNVQNTEAFF. The DNA of the CDR3 is TGTGCCAGCAGCTTAGCGTGGAACGTCCAGAACACTGAAGCTTTCTTT.